This TCR beta chain came from a study of CD8 T cell repertoires and HIV-1 epitope variants. Background on the study: Controls were a CMV, EBV and flu pool, Ebola AY9, and no peptide. 1M T cells were kept uncultured as a baseline. Enriched T cells were co-cultured with equal autologous T cell-negative cells.

This clone was counted between two and nine times. Its antigen is as yet unknown. Germline V CDR1 and CDR2: SGHTA, FQGNSA. This CDR3 comprises 15 residues. The trim removed 5 bases at V and 2 bases at J, leaving 7 bases unmatched. Only in-frame clones appear in the TCRdb table, and some are missing; sequencing was by immunoSEQ multiplex PCR. The sample consists of about 5,600 clones, less than 65% of them appearing once. This sequence joins TRBV7-2 and TRBJ2-7; 9 bases are a match to TRBD1. This TCR was recovered from a male donor with HIV. The material sequenced was cultured CD8+ T cells derived from PBMCs. The CDR3 coding sequence is TGTGCCAGCAGCCGGACAGGGGACTTTACCTACGAGCAGTACTTC. It is translated as CASSRTGDFTYEQYF.